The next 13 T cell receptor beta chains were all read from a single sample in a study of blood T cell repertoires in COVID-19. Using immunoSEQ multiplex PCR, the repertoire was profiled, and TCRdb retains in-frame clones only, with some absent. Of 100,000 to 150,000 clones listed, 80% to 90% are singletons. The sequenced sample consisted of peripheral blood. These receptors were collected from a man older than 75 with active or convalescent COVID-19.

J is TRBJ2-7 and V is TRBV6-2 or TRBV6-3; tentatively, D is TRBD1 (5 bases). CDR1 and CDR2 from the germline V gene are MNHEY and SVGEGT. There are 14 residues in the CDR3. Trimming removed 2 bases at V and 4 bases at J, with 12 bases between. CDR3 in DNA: TGTGCCAGCAGTTACCCTTTTCAGGGTTACGAGCAGTACTTC. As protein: CASSYPFQGYEQYF.

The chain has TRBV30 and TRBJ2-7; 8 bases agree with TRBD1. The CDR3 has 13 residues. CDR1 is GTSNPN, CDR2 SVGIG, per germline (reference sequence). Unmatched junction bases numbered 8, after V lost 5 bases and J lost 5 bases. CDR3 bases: TGTGCCTGGGGCGGACAGGGTGGAGACGAGCAGTACTTC. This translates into CAWGGQGGDEQYF.

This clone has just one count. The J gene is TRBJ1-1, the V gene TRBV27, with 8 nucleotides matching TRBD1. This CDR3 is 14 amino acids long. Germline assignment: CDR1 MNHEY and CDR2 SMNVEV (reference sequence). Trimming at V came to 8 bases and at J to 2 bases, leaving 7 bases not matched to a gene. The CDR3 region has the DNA TGTGCCAGCGGCAGGGGGCTTATAAACACTGAAGCTTTCTTT. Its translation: CASGRGLINTEAFF.

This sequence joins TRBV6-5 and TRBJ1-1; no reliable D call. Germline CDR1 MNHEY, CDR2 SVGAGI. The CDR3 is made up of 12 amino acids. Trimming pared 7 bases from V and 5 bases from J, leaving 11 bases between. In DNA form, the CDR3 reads TGTGCCAGCAACGGGGTGGGGACTGAAGCTTTCTTT. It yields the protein CASNGVGTEAFF.

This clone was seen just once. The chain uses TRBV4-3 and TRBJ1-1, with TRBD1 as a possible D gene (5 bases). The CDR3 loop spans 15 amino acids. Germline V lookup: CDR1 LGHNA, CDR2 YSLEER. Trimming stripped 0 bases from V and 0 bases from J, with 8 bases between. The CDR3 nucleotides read TGCGCCAGCAGCCAAGAAGGGGTCATGAACACTGAAGCTTTCTTT. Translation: CASSQEGVMNTEAFF.

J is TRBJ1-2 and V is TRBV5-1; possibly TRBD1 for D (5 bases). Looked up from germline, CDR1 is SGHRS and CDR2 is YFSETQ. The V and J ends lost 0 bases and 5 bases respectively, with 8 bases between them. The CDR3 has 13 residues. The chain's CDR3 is CASSLAGGYGYTF. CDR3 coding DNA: TGCGCCAGCAGCTTGGCCGGGGGTTATGGCTACACCTTC.

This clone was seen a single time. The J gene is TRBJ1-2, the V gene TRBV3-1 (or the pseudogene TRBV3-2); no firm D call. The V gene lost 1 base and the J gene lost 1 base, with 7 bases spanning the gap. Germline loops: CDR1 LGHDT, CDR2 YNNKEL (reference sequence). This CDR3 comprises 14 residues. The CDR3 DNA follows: TGTGCCAGCAGCCAAGGAGAAGTTAACTATGGCTACACCTTC. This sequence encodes CASSQGEVNYGYTF.

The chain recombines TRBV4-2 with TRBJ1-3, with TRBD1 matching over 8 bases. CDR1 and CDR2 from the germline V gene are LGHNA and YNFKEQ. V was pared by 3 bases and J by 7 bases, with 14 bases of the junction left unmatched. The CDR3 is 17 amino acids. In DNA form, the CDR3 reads TGTGCCAGCAGCCAGCCCGGGACAGGCGCAATGGGGAACACCATATATTTT. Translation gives CASSQPGTGAMGNTIYF.

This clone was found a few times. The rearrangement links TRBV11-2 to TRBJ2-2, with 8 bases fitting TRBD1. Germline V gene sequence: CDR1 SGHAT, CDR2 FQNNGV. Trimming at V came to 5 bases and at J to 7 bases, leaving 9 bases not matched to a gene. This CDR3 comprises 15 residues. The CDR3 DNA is TGTGCCAGCAGCCCACGGACAGGGTCCGGCGGGGAGCTGTTTTTT. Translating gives CASSPRTGSGGELFF.

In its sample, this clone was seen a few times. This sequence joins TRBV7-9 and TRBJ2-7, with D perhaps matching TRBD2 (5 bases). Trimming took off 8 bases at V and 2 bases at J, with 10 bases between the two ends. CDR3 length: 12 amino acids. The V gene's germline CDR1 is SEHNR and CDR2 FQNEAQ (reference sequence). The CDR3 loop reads CASCDGTYEQYF. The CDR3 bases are TGTGCCAGCTGCGACGGGACCTACGAGCAGTACTTC.

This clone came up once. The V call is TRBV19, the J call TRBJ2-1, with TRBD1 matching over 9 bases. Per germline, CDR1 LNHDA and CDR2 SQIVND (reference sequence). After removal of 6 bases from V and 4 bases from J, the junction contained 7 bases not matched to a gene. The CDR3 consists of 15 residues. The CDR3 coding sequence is TGTGCCAGTAGGGGACCCGGGACAGGGTACAATGAGCAGTTCTTC. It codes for CASRGPGTGYNEQFF.

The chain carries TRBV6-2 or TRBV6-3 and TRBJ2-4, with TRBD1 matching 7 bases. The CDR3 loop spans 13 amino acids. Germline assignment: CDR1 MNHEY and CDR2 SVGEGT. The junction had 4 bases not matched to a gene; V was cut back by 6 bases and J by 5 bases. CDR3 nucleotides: TGTGCCAGCAGCAGGACAGGAGAAAACATTCAGTACTTC. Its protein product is CASSRTGENIQYF.

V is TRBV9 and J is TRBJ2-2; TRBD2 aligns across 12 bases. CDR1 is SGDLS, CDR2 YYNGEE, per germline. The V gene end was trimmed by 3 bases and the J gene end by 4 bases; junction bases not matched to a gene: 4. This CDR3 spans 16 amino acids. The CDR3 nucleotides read TGTGCCAGCAGCGCAGGACTAGCGGGGTTCACCGGGGAGCTGTTTTTT. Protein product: CASSAGLAGFTGELFF.